This TCR beta chain originates from a study of blood T cell repertoires in COVID-19. Data came from immunoSEQ multiplex PCR; TCRdb stores just in-frame clones and leaves some out. The sample contains roughly 200,000 clones, around 90% of which appear only once. Germline CDR1 reads SEHNR; CDR2 reads FQNEAQ (reference sequence). The J segment lost 8 bases and the V segment lost 0 bases, leaving 7 bases of the junction unmatched. This CDR3 comprises 17 residues. The sequenced sample consisted of peripheral blood. The chain recombines TRBV7-9 with TRBJ2-1; 13 positions agree with TRBD2. This clonotype was sampled from a man aged 35 to 55 with active or convalescent COVID-19. The CDR3, as DNA: TGTGCCAGCAGCTTAGCGCATACTAGCGGGAGGGCAGATGAGCAGTTCTTC. Its protein product is CASSLAHTSGRADEQFF.